These 17 T cell receptor beta chains came from one sample sequenced in a study of T cell repertoires in cytomegalovirus infection. Using its own MiXCR run on the reads, TCRdb lists one record per CDR3 protein. The sample shows fewer than 550,000 distinct CDR3 sequences, about 15% of them seen only once. Source material: CD8+ T cells from PBMCs. The source of these receptors is a human donor in good health (CMV status not recorded). Some clones in this sample may be carry-over from other donors' samples.

The chain is built from TRBV25-1 and TRBJ1-2; no reliable D call. Germline V gives CDR1 MGHDK, CDR2 SYGVNS. V lost 6 bases and J 4 bases, leaving 6 bases between the germline ends. This CDR3 has 11 amino acids. CDR3 sequence: CASRETYGYTF. Written as DNA, the CDR3 is TGTGCCAGCAGAGAGACCTATGGCTACACCTTC.

This rearrangement joins TRBV28 to TRBJ1-3; 7 positions agree with TRBD1. The CDR3 consists of 15 residues. The junction had 3 bases not matched to a gene; V was cut back by 3 bases and J by 1 base. Germline V gives CDR1 MDHEN, CDR2 SYDVKM. The CDR3, as DNA: TGTGCCAGCAGTTTTGCGACAGGGTCTGGAAACACCATATATTTT. Protein: CASSFATGSGNTIYF.

This clonotype came up many times. This rearrangement joins TRBV7-9 to TRBJ1-1; 7 bases are a match to TRBD1. In germline, CDR1 is SEHNR, CDR2 FQNEAQ (reference sequence). J was trimmed by 5 bases and V by 6 bases; bases with no gene match: 6. The CDR3 has 13 residues. The CDR3 is CASREDRATEAFF. For the CDR3, the DNA is TGTGCCAGCAGGGAAGACAGGGCTACTGAAGCTTTCTTT.

This clonotype has only a few counts. The chain couples TRBV13 to TRBJ1-6, with D unresolved. Germline-derived CDR1 and CDR2 are PRHDT and FYEKMQ (reference sequence). V was shortened by 0 bases and J by 7 bases, with 7 bases between the two germline ends. The CDR3 has 14 amino acids. Written as DNA, the CDR3 is TGTGCCAGCAGCTTAGGGCACTTAAATTCACCCCTCCACTTT. This codes for CASSLGHLNSPLHF.

This clonotype came up many times. This chain uses TRBV7-3 with TRBJ2-2, with 10 bases fitting TRBD2. This CDR3 is 15 amino acids long. The V and J ends lost 4 bases and 4 bases, in that order; junction bases with no gene match: 3. The germline gives CDR1 SGHTA, CDR2 FQGTGA. CDR3 region: CASSSGTSVTGELFF. The DNA for the CDR3 is TGTGCCAGCAGCTCCGGGACTAGCGTCACCGGGGAGCTGTTTTTT. Variable domain in full (rest from reference TRBV7-3 and TRBJ2-2): GAGVSQTPSNKVTEKGKYVELRCDPISGHTALYWYRQSLGQGPEFLIYFQGTGAADDSGLPNDRFFAVRPEGSVSTLKIQRTERGDSAVYLCASSSGTSVTGELFFGEGSRLTVL.

CDR3 sequence (DNA): TGTGCCAGCAGTACCTTCGGCGGAATCACAGATACGCAGTATTTT. Residues: CASSTFGGITDTQYF. The chain joins TRBV27 to TRBJ2-3; D unclear. V was cut by 5 bases and J by 2 bases, with 14 bases left in between. The CDR3 loop spans 15 amino acids. Germline V CDR1 and CDR2: MNHEY, SMNVEV (reference sequence).

This clonotype was observed at least ten times. The chain employs TRBV7-2 and TRBJ2-3, with 10 bases fitting TRBD2. The CDR3 covers 15 residues. Trimming at V came to 5 bases and at J to 2 bases, leaving 4 bases not matched to a gene. CDR1 is SGHTA, CDR2 FQGNSA, per germline. The CDR3 bases are TGTGCCAGCAGCGCGACTAGCGGGTACACAGATACGCAGTATTTT. This gives the protein CASSATSGYTDTQYF.

In regard to this clonotype: A read error may explain this, as a much larger clone is one base away. V and J are TRBV12-3 or TRBV12-4 and TRBJ1-2; D gene ambiguous. This CDR3 comprises 15 residues. CDR3 nucleotide sequence: TGTGCCAGCAGTTCCAGGCAGTTAGCTAACTATGTCTACACCTTC. Its translation is CASSSRQLANYVYTF.

This clonotype has ten or more counts. The chain employs TRBV27 and TRBJ2-4; 8 nucleotides agree with TRBD1. CDR1 and CDR2 from the germline V gene are MNHEY and SMNVEV (reference sequence). This CDR3 is 18 amino acids long. Unmatched junction bases numbered 16, after V lost 3 bases and J lost 6 bases. CDR3 coding DNA: TGTGCCAGCAGTTTCTCAACGGGACAGGCCGGAGGAGGAAACATTCAGTACTTC. Translated: CASSFSTGQAGGGNIQYF.

The chain links TRBV7-8 to TRBJ1-4, with TRBD1 matching over 7 bases. The germline V gene encodes CDR1 SGHVS and CDR2 FQNEAQ. This CDR3 spans 15 amino acids. The V segment lost 1 base and the J segment 8 bases; nucleotides outside the gene matches: 7. CDR3 in DNA: TGTGCCAGCAGCTTAGGAGAAGGGGGCGTCGAAAAACTGTTTTTT. Protein: CASSLGEGGVEKLFF. Drawing the rest from reference TRBV7-8 and TRBJ1-4, the complete variable domain is GAGVSQSPRYKVAKRGQDVALRCDPISGHVSLFWYQQALGQGPEFLTYFQNEAQLDKSGLPSDRFFAERPEGSVSTLKIQRTQQEDSAVYLCASSLGEGGVEKLFFGSGTQLSVL.

This clonotype was seen many times. The chain recombines TRBV6-4 with TRBJ2-3; tentatively, D is TRBD2 (5 bases). CDR1 and CDR2 from the germline V gene are MRHNA and SNTAGT. The CDR3 sequence is 14 residues long. V lost 3 bases, J lost 2 bases, and 9 bases lay in between. In DNA, the CDR3 is TGTGCCAGCAGTGAGGGAGACCACACAGATACGCAGTATTTT. This codes for CASSEGDHTDTQYF.

The V call is TRBV9, the J call TRBJ2-1; either TRBD1 or TRBD2 may fit D (6 bases each). The V end lost 3 bases, the J end lost 8 bases, and 12 bases lay between the germline ends. Germline assignment: CDR1 SGDLS and CDR2 YYNGEE. This CDR3 has 13 amino acids. The CDR3 region has the DNA TGTGCCAGCAGCGGGGGGGCGAAGTATGAGCAGTTCTTC. Residues: CASSGGAKYEQFF.

This clonotype appeared a few times. The chain recombines TRBV4-1 with TRBJ2-1; a weak D match, TRBD2 (5 bases). This CDR3 has 16 amino acids. V dropped 0 bases and J dropped 6 bases, with 15 bases sitting between them. CDR1 is MGHRA, CDR2 YSYEKL, per germline. The CDR3 nucleotides read TGCGCCAGCAGCCAAGAGGGGAGTATAGCACTCAATGAGCAGTTCTTC. It codes for CASSQEGSIALNEQFF.

The J gene is TRBJ1-1, the V gene TRBV5-1; D is uncertain. CDR3 length equals 13 residues. With 0 bases removed from V and 7 bases from J, the gap between germline ends came to 10 bases. The germline V gene encodes CDR1 SGHRS and CDR2 YFSETQ. The CDR3 loop reads CASSLGPGREAFF. CDR3 nucleotides: TGCGCCAGCAGCTTGGGTCCAGGCCGTGAAGCTTTCTTT.

This clonotype was found a few times. CDR3: CASSLVSGRWSDEQFF. CDR3 DNA: TGTGCCAGCAGCTTAGTTAGCGGGAGATGGAGCGATGAGCAGTTCTTC. V gene TRBV11-2 combines with J gene TRBJ2-1; 9 nucleotides align to TRBD2. V was pared by 1 base and J by 8 bases, with 9 bases of the junction left unmatched. The CDR3 sequence is 16 residues long. Germline V gives CDR1 SGHAT, CDR2 FQNNGV.

Here the CDR3 DNA reads TGTGCCAGCAGTTCCGGGGGAGGATGGCGGAACACCTCCTACAATGAGCAGTTCTTC. This encodes CASSSGGGWRNTSYNEQFF. The chain couples TRBV28 to TRBJ2-1; D is perhaps TRBD2 (6 bases). Germline assignment: CDR1 MDHEN and CDR2 SYDVKM. V was shortened by 4 bases and J by 0 bases, with 22 bases between the two germline ends. The CDR3 consists of 19 residues.

This clonotype was seen only a few times. The gene calls are TRBV9 and TRBJ2-7; no definite D call. Trimming took off 0 bases at V and 1 base at J, with 11 bases between the two ends. Germline CDR1 and CDR2: SGDLS and YYNGEE. The CDR3 extends over 15 amino acids. The CDR3 region is CASSVADTPSYEQYF. The CDR3 bases are TGTGCCAGCAGCGTAGCCGACACGCCTTCCTACGAGCAGTACTTC.